This T cell receptor (beta chain) was documented in a study of tumor-infiltrating lymphocytes in primary liver carcinoma. Overall study context: Read depth, roughly 3.5 to 8 million productive TCRbeta reads, did not differ significantly between tissues.

Starting from roughly 540 ng of total RNA, TCR beta cDNA was produced with a primer in the constant region. Libraries covering TCR beta were generated through three nested multiplex PCR rounds (using a slightly modified ARM-PCR). The first two PCR rounds used TRBV1-TRBV30 primers with a Cbeta primer, roughly 10 cycles each. TCRdb analysed the multiplex PCR reads with MiXCR anew, one entry per CDR3 protein. There are 80,000 or so distinct CDR3 sequences in the sample; about two thirds occur only once, and roughly 13% lies in the top ten. CDR1 and CDR2 (germline): SEHNR, FQNEAQ (reference sequence). The CDR3 loop spans 17 amino acids. The germline V and J ends were trimmed by 5 bases and 13 bases, with 33 bases remaining between them. Co-extracted RNA and DNA came from 20-30 mg of unsorted bulk tissue. The patients had histopathologically diagnosed primary liver carcinoma, and their disease was treated by surgical resection.

The sample taken for sequencing was liver tumor tissue from sampling region 4. Subset in this sample: tumor region T4, right-lateral pole. The chain links TRBV7-9 to TRBJ2-7; D could derive from TRBD1 or TRBD2 (5 bases each). The TCR originated in a woman between 55 and 75 years old with primary liver carcinoma and hepatitis B virus infection. Here the CDR3 DNA reads TGTGCCAGCAGCCCCACGGGGCGACAAATGGCCTCCTACGAGCGATACTTC. This translates into CASSPTGRQMASYERYF.